The 10 T cell receptor beta chains given below trace back to one sample, sequenced in a study of cytomegalovirus exposure and HLA in healthy donors (dated by TCRdb to about 2017). The protocol used for the library was the immunoSEQ multiplex PCR assay. For the multiplex PCR, a mixture combining 60 forward primers for TCR Vbeta segments and 13 reverse primers for TCR Jbeta segments was used. What TCRdb holds here is the immuneACCESS table cut down to in-frame rearrangements. Part of the clones is not present; checked against another copy, under half of the missing clones reflect an unresolved V gene, and the others are unexplained. The sample records under 200,000 clones, around three quarters of which are singletons. The ten largest clones capture 2% to 2.5% of the sample. The sequenced sample consisted of PBMCs. Receptor source: a woman aged 25-40 years in good health and CMV-seropositive.

The chain combines TRBV13 with TRBJ2-7; unclear D gene. CDR3 length equals 14 residues. V lost 5 bases, J lost 1 base, and 12 bases lay in between. Germline loops: CDR1 PRHDT, CDR2 FYEKMQ (reference sequence). The CDR3 loop reads CASSPDASSYEQYF. The CDR3 DNA is TGTGCCAGCAGCCCAGATGCTAGTTCCTACGAGCAGTACTTC.

The count of this clone is one. This rearrangement joins TRBV9 to TRBJ2-1; D is perhaps TRBD2 (6 bases). The CDR3 consists of 15 residues. The V gene lost 0 bases and the J gene lost 5 bases, with 12 bases spanning the gap. Germline CDR1 SGDLS, CDR2 YYNGEE. The CDR3 region is CASSVGGGLHNEQFF. The CDR3 region has the DNA TGTGCCAGCAGCGTAGGAGGAGGGCTACACAATGAGCAGTTCTTC.

The J gene is TRBJ2-3, the V gene TRBV4-3, with 8 bases aligning to TRBD2. Per the germline V gene, CDR1 is LGHNA and CDR2 is YSLEER. V lost 0 bases to trimming and J lost 0 bases; unmatched junction nucleotides: 11. The CDR3 covers 19 residues. CDR3: CASSQDLWTSSASTDTQYF. The CDR3 DNA follows: TGCGCCAGCAGCCAAGATCTGTGGACTAGCTCCGCTAGCACAGATACGCAGTATTTT.

The chain is built from TRBV10-3 and TRBJ2-3, with D unclear. CDR1 and CDR2 (germline): ENHRY, SYGVKD. The CDR3 loop spans 11 amino acids. V dropped 8 bases and J dropped 3 bases, with 6 bases sitting between them. Here the CDR3 reads CAIGSTDTQYF. CDR3 sequence (DNA): TGTGCCATCGGCTCTACAGATACGCAGTATTTT.

The chain has TRBV28 and TRBJ1-2, with D perhaps TRBD1 (5 bases). This CDR3 has 15 amino acids. Germline V gene data show CDR1 as MDHEN and CDR2 as SYDVKM. V was trimmed by 6 bases and J by 5 bases, leaving 19 bases between them. The CDR3 sequence is CASSSLGREDYGYTF. The CDR3 region has the DNA TGTGCCAGCAGCAGCTTGGGCAGGGAGGATTATGGCTACACCTTC.

The chain links TRBV7-2 to TRBJ2-2; TRBD1 is a possible D gene (5 bases). The V gene lost 5 bases and the J gene lost 3 bases, with 16 bases spanning the gap. The CDR3 is 16 residues long. The germline V gene has CDR1 SGHTA and CDR2 FQGNSA. CDR3 DNA: TGTGCCAGCAGCCCCCGACCAGGGCCTTACACCGGGGAGCTGTTTTTT. Translated: CASSPRPGPYTGELFF. The full variable domain, completed using reference TRBV7-2 and TRBJ2-2, is GAGVSQSPSNKVTEKGKDVELRCDPISGHTALYWYRQSLGQGLEFLIYFQGNSAPDKSGLPSDRFSAERTGGSVSTLTIQRTQQEDSAVYLCASSPRPGPYTGELFFGEGSRLTVL.

Note on this clone: Relative to the germline gene, one junction end is altered; a read error may explain this. This chain joins TRBV7-2 and TRBJ2-1; 10 bases are shared with TRBD2. This CDR3 is built from 16 residues. Germline values: CDR1 SGHTA, CDR2 FQGNSA. The CDR3 bases are TGTGCCAGCAGCATAGCTAGCGGGAGTGGGAACAATGAGCAGTTCTTC. It is translated as CASSIASGSGNNEQFF.

The chain uses TRBV19 and TRBJ2-2, with D possibly TRBD1 on 6 matching bases. Germline lookup yields CDR1 LNHDA and CDR2 SQIVND (reference sequence). The CDR3 has 14 residues. V was trimmed by 8 bases and J by 1 base, leaving 11 bases between them. In DNA form, the CDR3 reads TGTGCCAGTCAATTGGGACAGAACACCGGGGAGCTGTTTTTT. Protein sequence: CASQLGQNTGELFF.

This clone was counted once. The V gene is TRBV11-2, the J gene TRBJ2-7, with 9 nucleotides matching TRBD2. This CDR3 contains 16 residues. The V and J ends lost 2 bases and 6 bases, in that order; junction bases with no gene match: 11. Germline CDR1 SGHAT, CDR2 FQNNGV. The CDR3 coding sequence is TGTGCCAGCAGCTTATGGGTTAATAGCGGGAGAACCGAGCAGTACTTC. This translates into CASSLWVNSGRTEQYF.

This chain joins TRBV11-2 and TRBJ2-3; TRBD2 matches at 7 bases. There are 15 residues in the CDR3. Trimming took 4 bases from V and 1 from J; bases not matched to a gene: 5. Germline-derived CDR1 and CDR2 are SGHAT and FQNNGV. The CDR3 sequence: CASSWGGRGTDTQYF. CDR3 DNA: TGTGCCAGCAGCTGGGGAGGGAGGGGCACAGATACGCAGTATTTT.